The TCR beta chain under discussion was sequenced for a study of monozygotic twins with inflammatory bowel disease. General study points: The inverse Simpson measure of TCRbeta diversity was lower in IBD patients than in healthy co-twins.

Each sample's cDNA came from eight separate reactions. The UMIs carried a 6-nucleotide sample barcode, and they were added by template switching. TCRdb re-analyzed the 5' RACE reads; it lists each CDR3 protein once, without DNA. This sample's clone table lists some 200,000 distinct CDR3 sequences. In germline, CDR1 is MDHEN, CDR2 SYDVKM. CDR3 length: 14 amino acids. As to this clonotype: The antigen remains undetermined.

The receptor was derived from a human donor with ulcerative colitis or Crohn's disease, or a healthy co-twin of an affected twin (not recorded which). The chain couples TRBV28 to TRBJ2-4; the D call of TRBD1 rests on TCRdb alone, since no DNA is present to check it. Sequenced sample: blood. This CDR3 is CASQGAWSGDIQYF.